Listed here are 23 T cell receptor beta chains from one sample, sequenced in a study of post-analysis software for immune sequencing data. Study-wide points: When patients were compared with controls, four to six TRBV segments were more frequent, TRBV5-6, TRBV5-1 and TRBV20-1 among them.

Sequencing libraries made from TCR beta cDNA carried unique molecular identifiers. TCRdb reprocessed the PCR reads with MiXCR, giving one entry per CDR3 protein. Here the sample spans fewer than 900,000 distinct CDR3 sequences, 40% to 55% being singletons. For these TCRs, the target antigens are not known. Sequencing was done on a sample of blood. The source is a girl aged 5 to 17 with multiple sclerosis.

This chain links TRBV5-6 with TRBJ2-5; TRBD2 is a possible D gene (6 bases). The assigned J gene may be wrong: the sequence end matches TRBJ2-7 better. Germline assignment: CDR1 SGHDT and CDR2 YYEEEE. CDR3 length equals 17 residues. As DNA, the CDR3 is TGTGCCAGCAGCTTGGGCCCCCTTAGGCGGGGACGCTACGAGCAGTACTTC. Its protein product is CASSLGPLRRGRYEQYF.

CDR3 in DNA: TGTGCCAGCAGCTCCACTGGGGCTAGCGGGAGGGAGTTTGAGCAGTACTTC. Its protein product is CASSSTGASGREFEQYF. V usage is TRBV7-9 and J usage is TRBJ2-7, with TRBD2 identical over 12 bases. Germline V CDR1 and CDR2: SEHNR, FQNEAQ (reference sequence). This CDR3 spans 17 amino acids. The junction had 14 bases not matched to a gene; V was cut back by 4 bases and J by 7 bases.

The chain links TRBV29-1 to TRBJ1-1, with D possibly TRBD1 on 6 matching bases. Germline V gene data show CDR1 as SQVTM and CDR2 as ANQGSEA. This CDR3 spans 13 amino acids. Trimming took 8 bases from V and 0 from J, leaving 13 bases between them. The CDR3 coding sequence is TGCAGCATCCGGACAGCTTTGAACACTGAAGCTTTCTTT. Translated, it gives CSIRTALNTEAFF.

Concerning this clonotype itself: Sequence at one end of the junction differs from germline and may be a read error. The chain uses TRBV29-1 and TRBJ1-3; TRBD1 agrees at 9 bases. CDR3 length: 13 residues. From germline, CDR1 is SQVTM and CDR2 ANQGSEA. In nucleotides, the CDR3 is TGCAGCGTTGCCCGACAGGGGGTAAACACCAGATATTTT. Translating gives CSVARQGVNTRYF.

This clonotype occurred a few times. The CDR3 here is CASSLIWETQYF. The CDR3 DNA follows: TGTGCCAGCAGCCTCATTTGGGAGACCCAGTACTTC. The chain joins TRBV7-9 to TRBJ2-5, with no clear D. This CDR3 has 12 residues. The V end lost 5 bases, the J end lost 5 bases, and 9 bases lay between the germline ends. Germline V gene sequence: CDR1 SEHNR, CDR2 FQNEAQ (reference sequence).

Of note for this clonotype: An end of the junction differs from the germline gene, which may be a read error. CDR3 sequence (DNA): TGTGCCAGCAGTTTATCGACGGGGGAGTACGACAATGGGCAGTTCTTC. Its protein is CASSLSTGEYDNGQFF. This chain links TRBV27 with TRBJ2-1; TRBD2 might be the D (6 bases). This CDR3 contains 16 residues. Germline V CDR1 and CDR2: MNHEY, SMNVEV (reference sequence).

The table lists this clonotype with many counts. Here the CDR3 DNA reads TGTGCCGGTTCGACAGCCGTTGGCTACACCTTC. This translates into CAGSTAVGYTF. The genes are TRBV30 and TRBJ1-2, with a tentative D call TRBD1 (5 bases). The CDR3 runs 11 residues. Germline V gives CDR1 GTSNPN, CDR2 SVGIG (reference sequence). V was cut by 8 bases and J by 7 bases, with 14 bases left in between.

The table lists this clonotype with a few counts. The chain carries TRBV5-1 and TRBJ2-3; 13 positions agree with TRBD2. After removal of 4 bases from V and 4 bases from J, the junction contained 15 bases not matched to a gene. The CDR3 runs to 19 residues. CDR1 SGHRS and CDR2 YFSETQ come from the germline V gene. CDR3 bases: TGCGCCAGCAGCCGAAGCTGGACTAGCGGGAGTGGGTCCGCAGATACGCAGTATTTT. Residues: CASSRSWTSGSGSADTQYF.

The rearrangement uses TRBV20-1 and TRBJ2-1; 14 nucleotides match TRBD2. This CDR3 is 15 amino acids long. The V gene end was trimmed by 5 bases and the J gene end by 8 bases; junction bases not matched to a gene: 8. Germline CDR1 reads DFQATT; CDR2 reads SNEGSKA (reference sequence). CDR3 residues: CSAGGTSGSFDEQFF. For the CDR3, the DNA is TGCAGTGCTGGGGGGACTAGCGGGAGCTTCGATGAGCAGTTCTTC.

The CDR3 loop is CASRPLAGGTYEQYF. CDR3 in DNA: TGTGCCAGCAGGCCCCTAGCGGGAGGTACCTACGAGCAGTACTTC. V is TRBV4-2 and J is TRBJ2-7; 11 bases match TRBD2. This CDR3 comprises 15 residues. CDR1 and CDR2 (germline): LGHNA, YNFKEQ. V trimming: 6 bases; J trimming: 2 bases; junction bases outside the gene matches: 6.

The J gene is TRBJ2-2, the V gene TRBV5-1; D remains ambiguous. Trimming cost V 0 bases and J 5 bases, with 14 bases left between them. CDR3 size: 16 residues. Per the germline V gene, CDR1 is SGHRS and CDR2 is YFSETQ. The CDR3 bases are TGCGCCAGCAGCTTGGCTCGCGCGGAGAGAACCGGGGAGCTGTTTTTT. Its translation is CASSLARAERTGELFF.

The CDR3 loop reads CSAREPGQPTYEQYF. DNA of the CDR3: TGCAGTGCTAGAGAACCGGGACAGCCCACCTACGAGCAGTACTTC. The V gene is TRBV20-1, the J gene TRBJ2-7; the match to TRBD1 covers 7 bases. Germline V gene sequence: CDR1 DFQATT, CDR2 SNEGSKA (reference sequence). J was trimmed by 2 bases and V by 0 bases; bases with no gene match: 7. The CDR3 covers 15 residues.

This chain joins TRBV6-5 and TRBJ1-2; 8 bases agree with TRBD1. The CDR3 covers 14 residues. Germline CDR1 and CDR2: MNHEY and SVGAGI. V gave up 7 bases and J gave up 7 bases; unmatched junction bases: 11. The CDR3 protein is CASTPSQGASGYTF. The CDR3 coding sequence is TGTGCCAGCACCCCGTCGCAGGGGGCTTCTGGCTACACCTTC.

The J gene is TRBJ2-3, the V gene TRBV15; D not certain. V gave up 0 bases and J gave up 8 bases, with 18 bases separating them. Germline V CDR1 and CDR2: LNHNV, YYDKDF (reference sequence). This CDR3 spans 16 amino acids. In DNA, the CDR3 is TGTGCCACCAGCAGAGATCGTCGCACCTTTGACGGTACGCAGTATTTT. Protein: CATSRDRRTFDGTQYF.

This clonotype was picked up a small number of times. CDR3 sequence (DNA): TGTGCCAGCAGTCCTGCCGACCGGGTCTCCGAGCAGTACTTC. Its translation is CASSPADRVSEQYF. This chain joins TRBV7-2 and TRBJ2-7; unclear D gene. V dropped 6 bases and J dropped 6 bases, with 18 bases sitting between them. The germline CDR1 and CDR2 sequences are SGHTA and FQGNSA. The CDR3 has 14 residues.

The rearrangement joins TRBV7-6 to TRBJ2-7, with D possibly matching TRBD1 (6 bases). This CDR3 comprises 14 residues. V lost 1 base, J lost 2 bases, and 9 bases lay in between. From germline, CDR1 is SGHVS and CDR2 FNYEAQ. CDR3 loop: CASSLETGTYEQYF. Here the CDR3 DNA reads TGTGCCAGCAGCTTAGAGACAGGAACCTACGAGCAGTACTTC.

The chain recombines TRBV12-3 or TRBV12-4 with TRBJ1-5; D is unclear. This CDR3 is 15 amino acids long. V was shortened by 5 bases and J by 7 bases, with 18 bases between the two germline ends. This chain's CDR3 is CASSPHFGEKQPQHF. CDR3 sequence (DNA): TGTGCCAGCAGTCCCCATTTCGGAGAGAAACAGCCCCAGCATTTT.

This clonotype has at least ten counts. Here the CDR3 DNA reads TGTGCCAGCAGTCCCAGCGGGAGTGAGACCCAGTACTTC. Its translation: CASSPSGSETQYF. The V and J genes are TRBV12-3 or TRBV12-4 and TRBJ2-5; 8 bases match TRBD2. The V and J ends lost 5 bases and 5 bases, in that order; junction bases with no gene match: 4. The CDR3 extends over 13 amino acids.

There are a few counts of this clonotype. CDR3 loop: CASSRATSGAPYEQYF. CDR3 sequence (DNA): TGTGCCAGCAGCCGAGCTACTAGCGGCGCTCCCTACGAGCAGTACTTC. The chain joins TRBV3-1 to TRBJ2-7; 8 bases line up with TRBD2. Germline CDR1 LGHDT, CDR2 YNNKEL (reference sequence). J gave up 2 bases and V 4 bases, and 10 bases lay outside the gene matches. The CDR3 is made up of 16 amino acids.

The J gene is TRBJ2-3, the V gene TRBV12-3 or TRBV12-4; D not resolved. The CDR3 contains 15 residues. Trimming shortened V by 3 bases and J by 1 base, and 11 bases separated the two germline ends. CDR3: CASSFGQSRTDTQYF. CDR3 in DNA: TGTGCCAGCAGTTTTGGTCAGTCGCGCACAGATACGCAGTATTTT.

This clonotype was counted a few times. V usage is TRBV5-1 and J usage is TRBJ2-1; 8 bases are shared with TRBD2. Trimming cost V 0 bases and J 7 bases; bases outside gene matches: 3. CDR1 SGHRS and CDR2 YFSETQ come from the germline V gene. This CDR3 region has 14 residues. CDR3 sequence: CASSLATSGNEQFF. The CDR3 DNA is TGCGCCAGCAGCTTGGCCACTAGCGGTAATGAGCAGTTCTTC.

Here the CDR3 DNA reads TGTGCCAGCAACCCGGGTGGGCAAGAGACCCAGTACTTC. Amino acids: CASNPGGQETQYF. This chain links TRBV28 with TRBJ2-5, with D unclear. V was trimmed by 7 bases and J by 2 bases, leaving 11 bases between them. CDR3 length: 13 residues. The germline V gene encodes CDR1 MDHEN and CDR2 SYDVKM.

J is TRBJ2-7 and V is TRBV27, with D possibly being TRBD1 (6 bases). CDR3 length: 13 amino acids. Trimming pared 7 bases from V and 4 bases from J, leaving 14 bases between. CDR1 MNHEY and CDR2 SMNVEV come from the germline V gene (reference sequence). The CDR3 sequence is CASTRLGGYEQYF. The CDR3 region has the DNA TGTGCCAGCACGAGATTAGGGGGATACGAGCAGTACTTC.